This note documents a single TCR beta chain sequence. CDR1 and CDR2 from the germline V gene are SNHLY and FYNNEI. Trimming stripped 3 bases from V and 2 bases from J, with 13 bases between. The CDR3 is 15 amino acids. This sample was taken from a study of control samples from healthy donors and cancer patients. Produced via immunoSEQ multiplex PCR; TCRdb's table is partial and in-frame only. The sample lists 73,000 or so clones; more than 85% were seen once. This chain uses TRBV2 with TRBJ1-2, with a weak D call TRBD1 (6 bases). The sequenced sample consisted of blood. The clonotype comes from a woman aged 45-59 years in good health. CDR3 sequence: CASSEQTTGNYGYTF. The DNA of the CDR3 is TGTGCCAGCAGTGAGCAAACGACAGGCAACTATGGCTACACCTTC.